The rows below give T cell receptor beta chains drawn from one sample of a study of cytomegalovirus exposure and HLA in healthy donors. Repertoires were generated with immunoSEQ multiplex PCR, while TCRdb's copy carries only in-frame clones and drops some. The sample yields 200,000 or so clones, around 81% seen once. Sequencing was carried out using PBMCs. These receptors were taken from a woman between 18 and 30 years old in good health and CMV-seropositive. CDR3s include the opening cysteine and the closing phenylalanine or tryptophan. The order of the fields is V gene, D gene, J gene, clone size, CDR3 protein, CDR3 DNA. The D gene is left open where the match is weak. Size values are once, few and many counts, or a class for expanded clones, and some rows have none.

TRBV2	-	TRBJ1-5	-	CASSEARHSNQPQHF	TGTGCCAGCAGTGAAGCGCGGCACTCCAATCAGCCCCAGCATTTT
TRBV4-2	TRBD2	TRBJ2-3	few	CASSQESSGGPDTQYF	TGTGCCAGCAGCCAAGAGTCAAGCGGGGGGCCAGATACGCAGTATTTT
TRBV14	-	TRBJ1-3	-	CASSQDRTERNTIYF	TGTGCCAGCAGCCAAGACCGGACAGAGAGAAACACCATATATTTT
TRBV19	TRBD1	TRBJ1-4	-	CASSPTGDSPNEKLFF	TGTGCCAGTAGTCCGACAGGGGACTCTCCTAATGAAAAACTGTTTTTT
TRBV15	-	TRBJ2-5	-	CATSRDKGVETQYF	TGTGCCACCAGCAGAGATAAGGGGGTAGAGACCCAGTACTTC
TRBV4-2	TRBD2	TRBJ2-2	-	CASSQAGTSGGLGGELFF	TGTGCCAGCAGCCAAGCAGGGACTAGCGGGGGGCTGGGCGGGGAGCTGTTTTTT
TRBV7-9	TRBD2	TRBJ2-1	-	CASSESGGALDEQFF	TGTGCCAGCAGTGAAAGCGGGGGGGCCCTTGATGAGCAGTTCTTC
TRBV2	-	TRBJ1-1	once	CASKPGGGYTEAFF	TGTGCCAGCAAACCCGGGGGGGGTTACACTGAAGCTTTCTTT
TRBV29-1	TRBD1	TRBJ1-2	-	CSVERGQGYGYTF	TGCAGCGTTGAAAGGGGGCAGGGGTATGGCTACACCTTC
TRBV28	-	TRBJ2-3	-	CASSRGSSAGFTDTQYF	TGTGCCAGCAGCCGTGGATCATCCGCGGGGTTCACAGATACGCAGTATTTT
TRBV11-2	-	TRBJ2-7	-	CASSLHRVYEQYF	TGTGCCAGCAGCTTACACCGGGTCTACGAGCAGTACTTC
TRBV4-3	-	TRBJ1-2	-	CASSQVGFIGTGSYGYTF	TGCGCCAGCAGCCAAGTAGGTTTTATTGGAACAGGGTCCTATGGCTACACCTTC
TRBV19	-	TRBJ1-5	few	CASGPLANQPQHF	TGTGCCAGTGGGCCCCTTGCCAATCAGCCCCAGCATTTT
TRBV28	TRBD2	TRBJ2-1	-	CASSLGGGGVPNEQFF	TGTGCCAGCAGTTTAGGTGGCGGGGGGGTCCCCAATGAGCAGTTCTTC
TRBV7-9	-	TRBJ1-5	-	CASSLRGGSNQPQHF	TGTGCCAGCAGCTTAAGGGGGGGAAGCAATCAGCCCCAGCATTTT
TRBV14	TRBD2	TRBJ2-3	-	CASSLAGSTDTQYF	TGTGCCAGCAGCCTAGCGGGGTCCACAGATACGCAGTATTTT
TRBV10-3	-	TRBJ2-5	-	CAISEGVRGSEETQYF	TGTGCCATCAGTGAAGGTGTCCGGGGAAGTGAGGAGACCCAGTACTTC
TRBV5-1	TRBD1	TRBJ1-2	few	CASSIETGTSYGYTF	TGCGCCAGCAGCATTGAGACAGGGACGAGCTATGGCTACACCTTC
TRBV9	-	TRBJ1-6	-	CASSRSGSSYNSPLHF	TGTGCCAGCAGCAGATCCGGGAGCTCCTATAATTCACCCCTCCACTTT
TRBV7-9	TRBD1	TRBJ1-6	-	CASSPGGNSPLHF	TGTGCCAGCAGCCCAGGGGGCAATTCACCCCTCCACTTT
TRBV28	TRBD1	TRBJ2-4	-	CASSPRDRVLGSQYF	TGTGCCAGCAGTCCGAGGGACAGGGTTCTGGGCAGTCAGTACTTC
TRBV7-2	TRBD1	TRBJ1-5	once	CASSAQGAWNQPQHF	TGTGCCAGCAGCGCGCAGGGGGCCTGGAATCAGCCCCAGCATTTT
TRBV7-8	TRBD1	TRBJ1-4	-	CASSSTGAYATNEKLFF	TGTGCCAGCAGCTCGACAGGGGCCTATGCAACTAATGAAAAACTGTTTTTT
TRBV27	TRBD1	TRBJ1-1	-	CASSRQGARTEAFF	TGTGCCAGCAGCCGACAGGGGGCGCGTACTGAAGCTTTCTTT
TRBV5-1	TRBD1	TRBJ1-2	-	CASSWSWTGEGGYTF	TGCGCCAGCAGCTGGTCCTGGACAGGGGAAGGTGGCTACACCTTC
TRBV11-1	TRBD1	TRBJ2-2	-	CASSFGTGRTGELFF	TGTGCCAGCAGCTTCGGGACAGGGAGAACCGGGGAGCTGTTTTTT
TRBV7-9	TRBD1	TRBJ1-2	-	CASSLDREASYGYTF	TGTGCCAGCAGCTTGGACAGGGAGGCCTCCTATGGCTACACCTTC
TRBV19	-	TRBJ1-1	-	CASNMNTEAFF	TGTGCCAGTAATATGAACACTGAAGCTTTCTTT
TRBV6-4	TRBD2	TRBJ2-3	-	CASSDSATSGGTDTQYF	TGTGCCAGCAGTGACTCAGCAACCAGCGGGGGGACAGATACGCAGTATTTT
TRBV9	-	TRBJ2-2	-	CASRRGNTGELFF	TGTGCCAGCAGGCGGGGGAACACCGGGGAGCTGTTTTTT
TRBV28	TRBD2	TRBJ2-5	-	CASSFSASGGTQYF	TGTGCCAGCAGTTTCTCGGCTAGCGGGGGGACCCAGTACTTC
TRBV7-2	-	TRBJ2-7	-	CASPITRRVLKQYF	TGTGCCAGCCCGATCACTAGAAGGGTCCTCAAGCAGTACTTC
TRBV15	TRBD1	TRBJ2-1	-	CATSRGTGSNEQFF	TGTGCCACCAGCAGAGGGACAGGGTCCAATGAGCAGTTCTTC
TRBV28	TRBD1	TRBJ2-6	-	CASSRGQAPFDVLTF	TGTGCCAGCAGCCGGGGACAGGCTCCCTTCGACGTCCTGACTTTC
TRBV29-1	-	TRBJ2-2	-	CSVGGENTGELFF	TGCAGCGTTGGGGGAGAGAACACCGGGGAGCTGTTTTTT